The TCR beta chain described here comes from a study of T cells after posttransplantation cyclophosphamide. Points from the study as a whole: Donor-recipient repertoire similarity was low at 1-2 months, rising over year one. Skin or GI-infiltrating T cells shared few TRB sequences with blood. TRB clonality was highly associated with recipient CMV seropositivity and reactivation.

Profiling relied on immunoSEQ multiplex PCR, and the TCRdb table lists in-frame clones only, not all of them. The sample contains 3,000 to 4,000 clones, about four fifths of which appear only once. About this clone: The antigen remains undetermined.

The source of this sequence is a woman in her fifties or sixties in good health, CMV-negative, and a related stem cell transplant donor. What was sequenced was CD8+ T cells sorted from bone marrow.

CDR3 in DNA: TGTGCCAGCAGCAACGCCGACAGGGGGAACACCGGGGAGCTGTTTTTT. Translation: CASSNADRGNTGELFF. The chain links TRBV21-1 to TRBJ2-2; TRBD1 is taken as the D call from the table, unchecked against the DNA. TRBV21-1 is a listed pseudogene. This CDR3 comprises 16 residues.